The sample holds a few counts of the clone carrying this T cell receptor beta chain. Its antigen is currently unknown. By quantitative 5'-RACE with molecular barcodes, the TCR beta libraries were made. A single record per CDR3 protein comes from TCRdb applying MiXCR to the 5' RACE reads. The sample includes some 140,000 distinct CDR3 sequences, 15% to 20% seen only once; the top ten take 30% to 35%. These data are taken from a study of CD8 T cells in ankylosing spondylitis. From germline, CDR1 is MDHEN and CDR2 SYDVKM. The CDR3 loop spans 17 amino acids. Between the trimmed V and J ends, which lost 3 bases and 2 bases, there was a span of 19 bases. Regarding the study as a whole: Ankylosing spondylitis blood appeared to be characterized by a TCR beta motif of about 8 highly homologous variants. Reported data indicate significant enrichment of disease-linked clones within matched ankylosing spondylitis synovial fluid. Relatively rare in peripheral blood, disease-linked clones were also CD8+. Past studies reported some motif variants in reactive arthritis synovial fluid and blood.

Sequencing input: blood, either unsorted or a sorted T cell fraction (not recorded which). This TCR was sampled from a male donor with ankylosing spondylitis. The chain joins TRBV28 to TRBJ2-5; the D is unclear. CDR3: CASSLWQEERRQETQYF. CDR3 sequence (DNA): TGTGCCAGCAGTTTGTGGCAGGAAGAGAGGAGACAAGAGACCCAGTACTTC.